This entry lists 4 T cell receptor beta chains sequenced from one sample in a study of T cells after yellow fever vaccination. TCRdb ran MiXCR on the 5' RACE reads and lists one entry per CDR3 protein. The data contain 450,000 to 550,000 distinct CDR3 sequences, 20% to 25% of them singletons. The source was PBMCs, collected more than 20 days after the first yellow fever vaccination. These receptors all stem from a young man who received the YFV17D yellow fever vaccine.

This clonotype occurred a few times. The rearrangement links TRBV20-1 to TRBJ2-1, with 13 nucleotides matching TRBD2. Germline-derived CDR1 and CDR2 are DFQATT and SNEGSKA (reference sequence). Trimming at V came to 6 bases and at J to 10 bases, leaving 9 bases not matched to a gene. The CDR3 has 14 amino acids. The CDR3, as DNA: TGCAGTGCGGGACGCGGACTAGCGGGGGTCGAGCAGTTCTTC. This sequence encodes CSAGRGLAGVEQFF.

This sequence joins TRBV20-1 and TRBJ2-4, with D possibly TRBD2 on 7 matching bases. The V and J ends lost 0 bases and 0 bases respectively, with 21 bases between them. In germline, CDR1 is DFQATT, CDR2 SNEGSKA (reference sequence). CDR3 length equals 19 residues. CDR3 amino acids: CSARDPRTAGAIAKNIQYF. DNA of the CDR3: TGCAGTGCTAGAGATCCAAGGACTGCGGGGGCGATAGCCAAAAACATTCAGTACTTC.

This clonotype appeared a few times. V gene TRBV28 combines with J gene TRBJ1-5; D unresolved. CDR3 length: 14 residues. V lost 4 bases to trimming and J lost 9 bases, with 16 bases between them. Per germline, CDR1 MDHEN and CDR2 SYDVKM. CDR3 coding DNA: TGTGCCAGCAGTTGGATGGGAACAATCAGGCCCCAGCATTTT. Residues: CASSWMGTIRPQHF.

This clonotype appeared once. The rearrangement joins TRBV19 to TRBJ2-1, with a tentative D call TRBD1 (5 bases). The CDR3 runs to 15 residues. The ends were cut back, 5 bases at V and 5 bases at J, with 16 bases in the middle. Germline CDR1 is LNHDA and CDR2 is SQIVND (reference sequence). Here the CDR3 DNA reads TGTGCCAGTAGTTCCCTTAGACAGACAAACAATGAGCAGTTCTTC. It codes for CASSSLRQTNNEQFF.